Shown below are 24 T cell receptor beta chains from a single sample sequenced in a study of cytomegalovirus exposure and HLA in healthy donors. Amplification used 60 Vbeta primers and 13 Jbeta primers. The assay was immunoSEQ multiplex PCR, and TCRdb's table has in-frame clones only and misses some. The sample lists approximately 180,000 clones, 79% seen once, with 1.6% in the top ten. The specimen sequenced was PBMCs. Source of these receptors: a woman aged 45-60 years in good health and CMV-seronegative.

The chain joins TRBV18 to TRBJ1-2; 10 bases are shared with TRBD1. The trim removed 4 bases at V and 4 bases at J, leaving 9 bases unmatched. The V gene's germline CDR1 is KGHSH and CDR2 LQKENI. The CDR3 covers 16 residues. The CDR3 here is CASSQIPGQGTYGYTF. The DNA for the CDR3 is TGTGCCAGCTCACAAATTCCGGGACAGGGGACCTATGGCTACACCTTC.

The chain carries TRBV5-1 and TRBJ2-2; 8 bases are shared with TRBD1. J gave up 0 bases and V 3 bases, and 7 bases lay outside the gene matches. Germline V gene sequence: CDR1 SGHRS, CDR2 YFSETQ. The CDR3 spans 17 residues. The CDR3 bases are TGCGCCAGCAGCTGGTTGCCAGGGGGCACGAACACCGGGGAGCTGTTTTTT. It translates to CASSWLPGGTNTGELFF.

The chain joins TRBV5-1 to TRBJ2-3; 8 bases agree with TRBD1. The V gene end was trimmed by 5 bases and the J gene end by 6 bases; junction bases not matched to a gene: 17. This CDR3 region has 17 residues. Germline-derived CDR1 and CDR2 are SGHRS and YFSETQ. DNA of the CDR3: TGCGCCAGCAGAATGAACCTCGGGCAGGGGGCCTCGGATACGCAGTATTTT. It yields the protein CASRMNLGQGASDTQYF.

J is TRBJ2-7 and V is TRBV9, with TRBD1 identical over 7 bases. The trim removed 3 bases at V and 6 bases at J, leaving 12 bases unmatched. In germline, CDR1 is SGDLS, CDR2 YYNGEE. The CDR3 is made up of 15 amino acids. The chain's CDR3 is CASSAPGRRGSEQYF. In nucleotides, the CDR3 is TGTGCCAGCAGCGCCCCGGGACGCAGGGGGTCCGAGCAGTACTTC.

This clone has just one count. Other nucleotide sequences in the sample specify the same CDR3. The CDR3 is CASSYSADRAYGYTF. As DNA, the CDR3 is TGTGCCAGCAGTTACTCGGCGGACAGAGCCTATGGCTACACCTTC. V and J are TRBV6-6 and TRBJ1-2, with D possibly matching TRBD1 (6 bases). Between the trimmed V and J ends, which lost 0 bases and 4 bases, there was a span of 12 bases. The CDR3 spans 15 residues. Germline loops: CDR1 MNHNY, CDR2 SVGAGI (reference sequence).

This chain connects TRBV5-4 to TRBJ2-4; 8 bases map to TRBD1. V was clipped by 5 bases and J by 16 bases; unmatched bases: 11. The CDR3 extends over 12 amino acids. The germline gives CDR1 SGHNT, CDR2 YYREEE (reference sequence). The CDR3 loop reads CASSFRQGALYF. In nucleotides, the CDR3 is TGTGCCAGCAGTTTCCGGCAGGGGGCGTTATACTTC.

Concerning this clone itself: The germline gene is not matched at one end of the junction; a read error may be the cause. The CDR3 loop is CSSSPIEGAGEKLFF. The CDR3 region has the DNA TGTTCCAGCAGCCCTATTGAGGGGGCTGGGGAAAAACTGTTTTTT. The chain couples TRBV7-9 to TRBJ1-4, with 7 bases lining up with TRBD1. This CDR3 contains 15 residues. The germline V gene has CDR1 SEHNR and CDR2 FQNEAQ (reference sequence).

This chain joins TRBV5-1 and TRBJ2-1; the D gene is possibly TRBD2 (6 bases). Germline V lookup: CDR1 SGHRS, CDR2 YFSETQ. V gave up 0 bases and J gave up 10 bases, with 11 bases separating them. CDR3 length: 13 residues. This chain's CDR3 is CASSLDGTREQFF. CDR3 bases: TGCGCCAGCAGCTTGGATGGGACTCGCGAGCAGTTCTTC.

V usage is TRBV29-1 and J usage is TRBJ2-5, with TRBD2 matching over 8 bases. The V gene end was trimmed by 4 bases and the J gene end by 5 bases; junction bases not matched to a gene: 3. The CDR3 spans 12 residues. CDR1 and CDR2 from the germline V gene are SQVTM and ANQGSEA. The CDR3 loop is CSVVSGGETQYF. CDR3 nucleotides: TGCAGCGTTGTGTCGGGAGGGGAGACCCAGTACTTC.

This clone was observed a single time. The chain recombines TRBV4-1 with TRBJ1-4, with D perhaps TRBD1 (5 bases). The CDR3 runs 16 residues. Trimming pared 1 base from V and 3 bases from J, leaving 12 bases between. Germline lookup yields CDR1 MGHRA and CDR2 YSYEKL. The CDR3 reads CASSQAPGGANEKLFF. CDR3 in DNA: TGCGCCAGCAGCCAAGCCCCTGGGGGGGCTAATGAAAAACTGTTTTTT.

The V call is TRBV25-1, the J call TRBJ2-7; 9 bases are a match to TRBD1. With 5 bases clipped from V and 3 bases from J, the junction kept 8 bases outside the gene matches. Germline-derived CDR1 and CDR2 are MGHDK and SYGVNS. This CDR3 region has 15 residues. The DNA of the CDR3 is TGTGCCAGCAGTCAGGACAGGGGAAATTTCTACGAGCAGTACTTC. As protein: CASSQDRGNFYEQYF.

The chain employs TRBV7-2 and TRBJ2-5, with 13 positions matching TRBD2. After removal of 5 bases from V and 4 bases from J, the junction contained 13 bases not matched to a gene. The CDR3 covers 18 residues. CDR1 SGHTA and CDR2 FQGNSA come from the germline V gene. CDR3 residues: CASSISLPGLAGRETQYF. CDR3 sequence (DNA): TGTGCCAGCAGCATATCTCTCCCGGGACTAGCGGGGCGAGAGACCCAGTACTTC. Full variable domain (missing parts from reference TRBV7-2 and TRBJ2-5): GAGVSQSPSNKVTEKGKDVELRCDPISGHTALYWYRQSLGQGLEFLIYFQGNSAPDKSGLPSDRFSAERTGGSVSTLTIQRTQQEDSAVYLCASSISLPGLAGRETQYFGPGTRLLVL.

V and J are TRBV28 and TRBJ2-3; TRBD2 aligns across 8 bases. The CDR3 has 16 amino acids. Looked up from germline, CDR1 is MDHEN and CDR2 is SYDVKM. V gave up 7 bases and J gave up 4 bases; unmatched junction bases: 13. The CDR3 DNA sequence: TGTGCCAGCAAGGCGCAAGCGGGAGTCCTGCCAGATACGCAGTATTTT. Amino acid sequence: CASKAQAGVLPDTQYF.

The chain employs TRBV28 and TRBJ1-1; D is unresolved. This CDR3 comprises 12 residues. CDR1 MDHEN and CDR2 SYDVKM come from the germline V gene. The V end was cut by 6 bases, the J end by 5 bases, with 10 bases between. The CDR3 DNA reads as TGTGCCAGCAGCCGAGGATGGACTGAAGCTTTCTTT. The encoded protein is CASSRGWTEAFF.

The chain links TRBV2 to TRBJ2-2; D call uncertain. The CDR3 spans 14 residues. Germline CDR1 reads SNHLY; CDR2 reads FYNNEI. Trimming left V 6 bases short and J 5 bases short, with 13 bases between. CDR3 sequence (DNA): TGTGCCAGCAGATCGGATCCGGGTACCGGGGAGCTGTTTTTT. Protein product: CASRSDPGTGELFF.

This clone came up once. The genes are TRBV7-3 and TRBJ1-2; D perhaps matches TRBD1 (5 bases). Trimming took off 2 bases at V and 7 bases at J, with 11 bases between the two ends. CDR3 length: 13 residues. Germline-derived CDR1 and CDR2 are SGHTA and FQGTGA. The CDR3 DNA follows: TGTGCCAGCAGCTTAGGGGCAGTCCTTGGCTACACCTTC. This sequence encodes CASSLGAVLGYTF.

A single count supports this clone. The genes are TRBV4-2 and TRBJ1-5; D call uncertain. This CDR3 has 14 amino acids. V lost 3 bases, J lost 6 bases, and 12 bases lay in between. The V gene's germline CDR1 is LGHNA and CDR2 YNFKEQ. CDR3 amino acids: CASSQALSSQPQHF. The CDR3 nucleotides are TGTGCCAGCAGCCAGGCCTTGTCGTCTCAGCCCCAGCATTTT.

The chain joins TRBV2 to TRBJ2-1; D remains unclear. The CDR3 totals 15 residues. The V gene's germline CDR1 is SNHLY and CDR2 FYNNEI. V lost 4 bases and J 4 bases, leaving 14 bases between the germline ends. The DNA for the CDR3 is TGTGCCAGCAGTGTCCCTAAGCTAGATTACAATGAGCAGTTCTTC. Translating it yields CASSVPKLDYNEQFF.

The chain employs TRBV5-1 and TRBJ2-1; 7 bases are a match to TRBD2. CDR3 length: 12 residues. After removal of 7 bases from V and 14 bases from J, the junction contained 12 bases not matched to a gene. Germline V gene data show CDR1 as SGHRS and CDR2 as YFSETQ. The CDR3 DNA is TGCGCCAGCGGGGGGGACCAACGGGGTGAGTTCTTC. This sequence encodes CASGGDQRGEFF.

This sequence joins TRBV2 and TRBJ1-4; possibly TRBD1 for D (6 bases). Per the germline V gene, CDR1 is SNHLY and CDR2 is FYNNEI. Trimming stripped 2 bases from V and 7 bases from J, with 11 bases between. This CDR3 comprises 14 residues. CDR3 DNA: TGTGCCAGCAGTGAATTGGGGGCCGGTGAAAAACTGTTTTTT. Its translation is CASSELGAGEKLFF.

The rearrangement uses TRBV13 and TRBJ2-5; 7 nucleotides match TRBD2. V was pared by 7 bases and J by 3 bases, with 8 bases of the junction left unmatched. CDR3 length: 14 residues. CDR1 is PRHDT, CDR2 FYEKMQ, per germline (reference sequence). CDR3 nucleotide sequence: TGTGCCAGCATCGACGACGGGGGGAAAGAGACCCAGTACTTC. Translated: CASIDDGGKETQYF.

This clone was counted a few times. This sequence joins TRBV11-2 and TRBJ2-2; D is undetermined. This CDR3 is built from 13 residues. The germline V gene encodes CDR1 SGHAT and CDR2 FQNNGV. The V gene lost 5 bases and the J gene lost 5 bases, with 9 bases spanning the gap. The CDR3 is CASSPHPTGELFF. DNA for the CDR3: TGTGCCAGCAGCCCACATCCTACCGGGGAGCTGTTTTTT.

The chain is built from TRBV19 and TRBJ2-7; 7 bases are a match to TRBD1. V lost 5 bases to trimming and J lost 3 bases; unmatched junction nucleotides: 10. CDR1 is LNHDA and CDR2 is SQIVND in the germline V gene (reference sequence). The CDR3 is 15 amino acids. In DNA, the CDR3 is TGTGCCAGTAGTCTGCCGGGACAGTCTTTCTACGAGCAGTACTTC. This gives the protein CASSLPGQSFYEQYF.

The chain has TRBV5-6 and TRBJ1-2; 8 bases agree with TRBD1. V trimming: 5 bases; J trimming: 2 bases; junction bases outside the gene matches: 5. Germline CDR1 reads SGHDT; CDR2 reads YYEEEE. The length of the CDR3 is 14 residues. As DNA, the CDR3 is TGTGCCAGCAGGGGTACAGGGGGAAACTATGGCTACACCTTC. Its translation is CASRGTGGNYGYTF.